This TCR beta chain was obtained from a study of T cell repertoires in cytomegalovirus infection. Trimming took 1 base from V and 8 from J; bases not matched to a gene: 6. The CDR3 is made up of 16 amino acids. Germline V gene data show CDR1 as MDHEN and CDR2 as SYDVKM. TCRdb reprocessed the reads via MiXCR and lists one record per CDR3 protein. Among about 310,000 distinct CDR3 sequences, roughly 17% were seen once, and the ten largest hold around 12%. This clonotype has a handful of counts. The sample taken for sequencing was PBMCs. This receptor was obtained from a human donor in good health (CMV status not recorded). Some clones in this sample may be carry-over from other donors' samples. V and J are TRBV28 and TRBJ2-1; 12 positions match TRBD1. The CDR3 nucleotides are TGTGCCAGCAGTTTATCGGGGACAGGGGGCATCGATGAGCAGTTCTTC. Its protein product is CASSLSGTGGIDEQFF.